Described below is a single T cell receptor (beta chain) sequence and its context. This record comes from a study of shared clonotypes between healthy human individuals. The V gene end was trimmed by 2 bases and the J gene end by 5 bases; junction bases not matched to a gene: 5. The CDR3 contains 15 residues. CDR1 is SGHTA, CDR2 FQGNSA, per germline. Each of the donors was a healthy adult who was HIV-negative and had not had a recent acute infection or vaccination. The method was immunoSEQ multiplex PCR; TCRdb's version includes in-frame clones alone and lacks a portion of them. The data hold 190,000 or so clones, with approximately 70% observed a single time.

The TCR comes from a young man in good health. The rearrangement joins TRBV7-2 to TRBJ1-4, with 7 bases fitting TRBD1. Sequencing was performed on memory CD4+ T cells sorted from blood. Subset meaning: CD45RA-negative fraction. The CDR3, as DNA: TGTGCCAGCAGCTTAAGTGGCAGGGGGAATGAAAAACTGTTTTTT. It encodes CASSLSGRGNEKLFF.